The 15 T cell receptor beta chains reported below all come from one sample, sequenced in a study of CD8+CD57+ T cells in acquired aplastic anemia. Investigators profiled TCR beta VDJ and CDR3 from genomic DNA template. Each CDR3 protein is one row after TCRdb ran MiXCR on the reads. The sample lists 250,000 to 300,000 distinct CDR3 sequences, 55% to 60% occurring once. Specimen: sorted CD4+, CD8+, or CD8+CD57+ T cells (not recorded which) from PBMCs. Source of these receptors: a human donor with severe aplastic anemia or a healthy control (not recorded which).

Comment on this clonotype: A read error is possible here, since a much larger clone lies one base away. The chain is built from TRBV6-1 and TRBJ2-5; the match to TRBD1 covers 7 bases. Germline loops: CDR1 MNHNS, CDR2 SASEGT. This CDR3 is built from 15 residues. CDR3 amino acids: CAGSPRKGARETQYF. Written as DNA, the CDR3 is TGTGCCGGCAGTCCTCGGAAGGGGGCGCGGGAGACCCAGTACTTC.

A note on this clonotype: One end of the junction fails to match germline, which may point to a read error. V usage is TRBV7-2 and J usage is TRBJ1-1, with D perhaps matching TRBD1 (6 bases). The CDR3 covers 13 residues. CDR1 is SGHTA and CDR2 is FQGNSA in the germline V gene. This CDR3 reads CACSGRGGTEAFF. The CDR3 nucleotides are TGTGCCTGCAGCGGCCGAGGGGGCACTGAAGCTTTCTTT. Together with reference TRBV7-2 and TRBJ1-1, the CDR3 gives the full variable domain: GAGVSQSPSNKVTEKGKDVELRCDPISGHTALYWYRQSLGQGLEFLIYFQGNSAPDKSGLPSDRFSAERTGGSVSTLTIQRTQQEDSAVYLCACSGRGGTEAFFGQGTRLTVV.

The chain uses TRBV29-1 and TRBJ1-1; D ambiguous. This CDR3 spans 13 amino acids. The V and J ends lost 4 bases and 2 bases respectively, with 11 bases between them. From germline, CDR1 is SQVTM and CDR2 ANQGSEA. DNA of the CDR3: TGCAGCGTTGCGGTAGGCGTTAACACTGAAGCTTTCTTT. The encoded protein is CSVAVGVNTEAFF.

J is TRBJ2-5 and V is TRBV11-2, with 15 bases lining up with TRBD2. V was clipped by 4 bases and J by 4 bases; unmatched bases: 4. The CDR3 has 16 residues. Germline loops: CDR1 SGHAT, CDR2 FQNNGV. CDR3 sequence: CASSSGLAGGGETQYF. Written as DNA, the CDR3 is TGTGCCAGCAGCTCGGGACTAGCGGGGGGTGGAGAGACCCAGTACTTC.

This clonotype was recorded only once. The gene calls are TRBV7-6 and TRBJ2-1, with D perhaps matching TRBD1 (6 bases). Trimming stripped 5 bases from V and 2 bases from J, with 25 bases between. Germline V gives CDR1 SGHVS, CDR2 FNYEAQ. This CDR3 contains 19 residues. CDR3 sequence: CASSPMVGNSAGAYNEQFF. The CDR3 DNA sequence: TGTGCCAGCAGCCCCATGGTAGGGAATTCGGCAGGGGCCTACAATGAGCAGTTCTTC.

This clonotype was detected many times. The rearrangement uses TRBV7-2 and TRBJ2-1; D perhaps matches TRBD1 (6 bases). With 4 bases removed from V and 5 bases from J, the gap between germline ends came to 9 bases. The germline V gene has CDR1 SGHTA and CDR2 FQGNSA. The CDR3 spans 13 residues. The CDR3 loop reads CASSSGVDNEQFF. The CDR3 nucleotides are TGTGCCAGCAGCTCAGGGGTGGACAATGAGCAGTTCTTC.

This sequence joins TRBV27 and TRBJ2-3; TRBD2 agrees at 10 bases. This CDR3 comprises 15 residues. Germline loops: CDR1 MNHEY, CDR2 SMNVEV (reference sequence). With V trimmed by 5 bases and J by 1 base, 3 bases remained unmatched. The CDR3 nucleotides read TGTGCCAGCAGTCTAGCGGGGGTCCGCACAGATACGCAGTATTTT. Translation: CASSLAGVRTDTQYF.

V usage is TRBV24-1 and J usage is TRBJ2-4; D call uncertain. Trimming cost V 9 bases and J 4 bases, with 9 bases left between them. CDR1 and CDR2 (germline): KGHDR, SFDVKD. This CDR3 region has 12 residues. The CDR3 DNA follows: TGTGCCACCGGGTTAGGAAAAAACATTCAGTACTTC. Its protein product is CATGLGKNIQYF.

The CDR3 protein is CASSYRLQDISYNEQFF. The CDR3 nucleotides are TGTGCCAGTAGTTACCGCCTCCAGGACATTTCCTACAATGAGCAGTTCTTC. V usage is TRBV19 and J usage is TRBJ2-1, with TRBD1 as a possible D gene (5 bases). Per the germline V gene, CDR1 is LNHDA and CDR2 is SQIVND (reference sequence). Trimming cost V 5 bases and J 1 base, with 18 bases left between them. The CDR3 runs 17 residues.

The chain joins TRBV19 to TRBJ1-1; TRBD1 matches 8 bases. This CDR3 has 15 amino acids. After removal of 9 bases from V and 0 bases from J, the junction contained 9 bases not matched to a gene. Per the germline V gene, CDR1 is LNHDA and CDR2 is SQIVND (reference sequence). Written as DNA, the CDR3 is TGTGCCAGCACCCCCGGACAGGGAATGAACACTGAAGCTTTCTTT. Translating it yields CASTPGQGMNTEAFF.

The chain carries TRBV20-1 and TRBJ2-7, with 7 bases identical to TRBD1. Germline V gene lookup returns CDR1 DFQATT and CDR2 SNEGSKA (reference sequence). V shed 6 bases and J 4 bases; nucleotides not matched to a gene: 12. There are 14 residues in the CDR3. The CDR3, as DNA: TGCAGTGCGAACAACCGGGACAGCCTGTACGAGCAGTACTTC. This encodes CSANNRDSLYEQYF.

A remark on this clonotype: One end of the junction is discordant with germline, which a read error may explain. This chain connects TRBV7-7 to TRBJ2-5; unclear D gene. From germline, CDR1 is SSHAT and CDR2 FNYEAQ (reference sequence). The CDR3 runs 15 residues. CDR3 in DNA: TGTGCTAGCAGCTTTGGGGTCGGAGACCAAGAGACCCAGTACTTC. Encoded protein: CASSFGVGDQETQYF.

Written as DNA, the CDR3 is TGTGCCAGCAGTTTAAGTCGGGGGGGCACTGAAGCTTTCTTT. It codes for CASSLSRGGTEAFF. The chain uses TRBV27 and TRBJ1-1, with D tentatively TRBD1 (5 bases). Germline CDR1 reads MNHEY; CDR2 reads SMNVEV (reference sequence). The CDR3 runs 14 residues. V lost 2 bases and J lost 4, with 11 bases in between.

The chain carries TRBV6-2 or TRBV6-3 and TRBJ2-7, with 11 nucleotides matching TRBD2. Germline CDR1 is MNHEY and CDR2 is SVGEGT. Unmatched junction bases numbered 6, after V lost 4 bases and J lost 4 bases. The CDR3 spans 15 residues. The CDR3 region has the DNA TGTGCCAGCAGTTTCAGCGGGACTAGCGGTTACGAGCAGTACTTC. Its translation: CASSFSGTSGYEQYF.

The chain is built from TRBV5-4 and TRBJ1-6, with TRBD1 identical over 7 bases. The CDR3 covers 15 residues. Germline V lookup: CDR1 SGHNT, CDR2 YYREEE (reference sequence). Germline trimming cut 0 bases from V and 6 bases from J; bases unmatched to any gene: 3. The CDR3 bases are TGTGCCAGCAGCTTGGCCGGGACAGTTAATTCACCCCTCCACTTT. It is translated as CASSLAGTVNSPLHF.